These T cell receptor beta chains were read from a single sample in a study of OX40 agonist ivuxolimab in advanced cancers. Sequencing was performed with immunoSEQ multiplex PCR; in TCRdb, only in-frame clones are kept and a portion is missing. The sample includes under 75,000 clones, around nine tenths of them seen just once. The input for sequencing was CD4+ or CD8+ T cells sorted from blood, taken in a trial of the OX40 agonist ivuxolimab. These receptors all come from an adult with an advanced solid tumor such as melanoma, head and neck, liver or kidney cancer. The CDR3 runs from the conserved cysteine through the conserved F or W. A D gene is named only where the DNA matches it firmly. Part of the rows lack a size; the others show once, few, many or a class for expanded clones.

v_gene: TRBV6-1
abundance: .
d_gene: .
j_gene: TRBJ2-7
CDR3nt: TGTGCCAGCAGTGAAGCGGCGGACAGAAGAAAGCAGTACTTC
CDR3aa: CASSEAADRRKQYF

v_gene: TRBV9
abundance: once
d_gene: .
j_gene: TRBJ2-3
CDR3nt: TGTGCCAGCAGCGTAGTTACAGCAGATACGCAGTATTTT
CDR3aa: CASSVVTADTQYF

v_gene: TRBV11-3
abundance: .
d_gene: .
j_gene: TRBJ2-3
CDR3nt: TGTGCCAGCAGCTTAGAGGGATCTAGCACAGATACGCAGTATTTT
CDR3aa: CASSLEGSSTDTQYF

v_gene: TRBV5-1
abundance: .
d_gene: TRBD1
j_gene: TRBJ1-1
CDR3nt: TGCGCCAGCAGCCACGGGACAGTACCCACTGAAGCTTTCTTT
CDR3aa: CASSHGTVPTEAFF

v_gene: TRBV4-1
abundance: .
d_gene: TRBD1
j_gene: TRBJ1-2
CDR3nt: TGCGCCAGCAGCCAAGGGACAGGCTATGGCTACACCTTC
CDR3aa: CASSQGTGYGYTF

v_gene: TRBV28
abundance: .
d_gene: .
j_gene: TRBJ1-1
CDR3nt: TGTGCCAGCAGCGTCCGGGCCGCTGAGGCTTTCTTT
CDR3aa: CASSVRAAEAFF

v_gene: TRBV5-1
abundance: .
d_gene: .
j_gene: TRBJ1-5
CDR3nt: TGCGCCAGCAGCCTAGGACGAGATCAGCCCCAGCATTTT
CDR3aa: CASSLGRDQPQHF

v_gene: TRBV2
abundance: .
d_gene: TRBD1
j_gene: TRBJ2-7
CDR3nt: TGTGCCAGCAGCCGGGACAGACAGACCTACGAGCAGTACTTC
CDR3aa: CASSRDRQTYEQYF

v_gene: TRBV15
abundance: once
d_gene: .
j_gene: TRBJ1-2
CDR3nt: TGTGCCACCAGCAGAGATAATTCAGGGATGGTCTATGGCTACACCTTC
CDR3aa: CATSRDNSGMVYGYTF

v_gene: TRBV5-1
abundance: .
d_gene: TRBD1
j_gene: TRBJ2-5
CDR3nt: TGCGCCAGCAGCACCCGGGACAGGGCTGGGGAGACCCAGTACTTC
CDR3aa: CASSTRDRAGETQYF

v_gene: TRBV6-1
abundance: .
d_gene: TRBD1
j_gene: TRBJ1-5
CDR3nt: TGTGCCAGCAGTGAAGGACAGGACAGGGGACGCCAACCCCAGCATTTT
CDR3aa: CASSEGQDRGRQPQHF

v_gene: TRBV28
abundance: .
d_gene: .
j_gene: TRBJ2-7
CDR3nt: TGTGCCAGCAGGCTTTCGGAACTCAACTACGAGCAGTACTTC
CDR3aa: CASRLSELNYEQYF

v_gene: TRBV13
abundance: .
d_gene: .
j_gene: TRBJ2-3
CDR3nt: TGTGCCAGCAGCTTAGACAGTTATACGCAGTATTTT
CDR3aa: CASSLDSYTQYF

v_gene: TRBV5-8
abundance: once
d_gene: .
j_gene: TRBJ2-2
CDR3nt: TGTGCCAGCAGCTCCGGAGGGGGGAACACCGGGGAGCTGTTTTTT
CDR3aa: CASSSGGGNTGELFF

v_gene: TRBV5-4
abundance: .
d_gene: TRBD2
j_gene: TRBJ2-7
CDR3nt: TGTGCCAGCAGCCGAGAGCCTCTAGCGGGCTACGAGCAGTACTTC
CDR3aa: CASSREPLAGYEQYF

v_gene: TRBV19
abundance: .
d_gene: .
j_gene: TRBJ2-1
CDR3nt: TGTGCCAGTAGTACTTACTCAGGGGGGTGGCAGTTCTTC
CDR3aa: CASSTYSGGWQFF

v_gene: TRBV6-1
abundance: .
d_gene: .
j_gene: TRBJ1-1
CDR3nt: TGTGCCAGCGGGTGGAACACTGAAGCTTTCTTT
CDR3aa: CASGWNTEAFF

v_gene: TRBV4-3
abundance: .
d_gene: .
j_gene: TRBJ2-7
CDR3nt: TGCGCCAGCAGCCAAGATTTGTACAGGGCGACCTACGAGCAGTACTTC
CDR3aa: CASSQDLYRATYEQYF

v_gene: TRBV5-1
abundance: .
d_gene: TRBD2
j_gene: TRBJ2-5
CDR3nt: TGCGCCAGCAGCGCGGGACTAGGAGGATCCGAAGGTACCCAGTACTTC
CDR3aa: CASSAGLGGSEGTQYF

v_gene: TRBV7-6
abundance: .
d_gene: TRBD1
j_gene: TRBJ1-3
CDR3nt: TGTGCCAGCAGCTCTTTCCGACAGGGGAGCTCTGGAAACACCATATATTTT
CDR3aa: CASSSFRQGSSGNTIYF

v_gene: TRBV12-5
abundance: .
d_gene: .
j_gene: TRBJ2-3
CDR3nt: TGTGCTAGTGGCCGATACAGCACAGATACGCAGTATTTT
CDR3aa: CASGRYSTDTQYF

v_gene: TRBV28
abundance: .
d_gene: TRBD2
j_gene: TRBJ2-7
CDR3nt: TGTGCCAGCAGTCTTACCGGCAGACTAGCAACCTACGAGCAGTACTTC
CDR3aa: CASSLTGRLATYEQYF

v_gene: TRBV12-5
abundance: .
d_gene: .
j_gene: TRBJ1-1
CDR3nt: TGTGCTAGTGGTTTGGGGGGAACGGACACTGAAGCTTTCTTT
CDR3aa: CASGLGGTDTEAFF

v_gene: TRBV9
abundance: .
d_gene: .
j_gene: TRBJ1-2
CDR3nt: TGTGCCAGCAGCGGAACTACAGGATCCTATGGCTACACCTTC
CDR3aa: CASSGTTGSYGYTF

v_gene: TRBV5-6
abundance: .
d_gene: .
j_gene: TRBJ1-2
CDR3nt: TGTGCCAGCAGCCGGGAGGGACCCAGCTATGGCTACACCTTC
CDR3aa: CASSREGPSYGYTF

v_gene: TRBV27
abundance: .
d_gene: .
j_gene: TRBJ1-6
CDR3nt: TGTGCCAGCACCGAGACTGGTAATTCACCCCTCCACTTT
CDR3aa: CASTETGNSPLHF

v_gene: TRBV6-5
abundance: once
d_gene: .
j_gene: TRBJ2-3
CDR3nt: TGTGCCAGCAGTTACCGGGGCACAGATACGCAGTATTTT
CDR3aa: CASSYRGTDTQYF

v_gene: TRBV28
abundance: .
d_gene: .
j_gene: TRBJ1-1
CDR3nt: TGTGCCAGCAGAGACACAGCGAACACTGAAGCTTTCTTT
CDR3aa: CASRDTANTEAFF

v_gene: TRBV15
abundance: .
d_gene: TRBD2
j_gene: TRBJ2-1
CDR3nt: TGTGCCACCAGCAGATTATTAGCGGGGTACAATGAGCAGTTCTTC
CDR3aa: CATSRLLAGYNEQFF

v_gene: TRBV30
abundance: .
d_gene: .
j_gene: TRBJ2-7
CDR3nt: TGTGCCTGGAGGGAGGGAATCTACGAGCAGTACTTC
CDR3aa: CAWREGIYEQYF

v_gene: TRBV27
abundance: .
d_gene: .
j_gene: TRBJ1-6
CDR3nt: TGTGCCAGCAGTTTCAGCCAGGGCTGGAGTTCACCCCTCCACTTT
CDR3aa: CASSFSQGWSSPLHF

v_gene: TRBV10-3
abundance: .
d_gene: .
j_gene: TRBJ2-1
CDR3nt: TGTGCCATCAGTGGATCAGGAGCTGATGAGCAGTTCTTC
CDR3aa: CAISGSGADEQFF

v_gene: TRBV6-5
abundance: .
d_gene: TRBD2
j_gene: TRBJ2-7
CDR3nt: TGTGCCAGCAGCCGGACTAGCGGAGAGGGCTACGAGCAGTACTTC
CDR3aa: CASSRTSGEGYEQYF

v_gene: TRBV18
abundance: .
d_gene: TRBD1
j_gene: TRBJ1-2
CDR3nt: TGTGCCAGCTCACCACGGACAGGGGGAGACTATGGCTACACCTTC
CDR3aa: CASSPRTGGDYGYTF

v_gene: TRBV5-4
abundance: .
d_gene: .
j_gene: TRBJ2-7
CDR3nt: TGTGCCAGCAGCTTGGACGGCTATTACGAGCAGTACTTC
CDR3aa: CASSLDGYYEQYF

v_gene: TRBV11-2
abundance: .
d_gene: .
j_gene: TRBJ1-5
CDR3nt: TGTGCCAGCTCCTCGGGTCGAGACAATCAGCCCCAGCATTTT
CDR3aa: CASSSGRDNQPQHF

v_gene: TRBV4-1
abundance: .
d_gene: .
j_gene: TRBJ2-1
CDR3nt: TGCGCCAGCAGCCAAGGGGAGGTCCTGGACAATGAGCAGTTCTTC
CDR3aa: CASSQGEVLDNEQFF

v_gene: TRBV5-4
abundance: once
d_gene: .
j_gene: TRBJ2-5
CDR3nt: TGTGCCAGCAGCTTGGGAGGGGAAGAGACCCAGTACTTC
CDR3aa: CASSLGGEETQYF

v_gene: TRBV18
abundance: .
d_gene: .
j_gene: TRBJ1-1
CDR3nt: TGTGCCAGCTCACCAAGGCAGGGGAACACTGAAGCTTTCTTT
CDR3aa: CASSPRQGNTEAFF

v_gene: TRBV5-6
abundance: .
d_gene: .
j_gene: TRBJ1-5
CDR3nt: TGTGCCAGCAGCTTGGGGCTCCGGGACGGAGATAGCAATCAGCCCCAGCATTTT
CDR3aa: CASSLGLRDGDSNQPQHF

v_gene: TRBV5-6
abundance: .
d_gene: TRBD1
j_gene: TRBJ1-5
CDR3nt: TGTGCCAGCAGCTTATTCGTGCGACAGGGTACAACTCAGCCCCAGCATTTT
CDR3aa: CASSLFVRQGTTQPQHF

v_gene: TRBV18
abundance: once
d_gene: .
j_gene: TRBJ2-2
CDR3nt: TGTGCCAGCTCACCAGAGACAGGCACCGGGGAGCTGTTTTTT
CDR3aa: CASSPETGTGELFF

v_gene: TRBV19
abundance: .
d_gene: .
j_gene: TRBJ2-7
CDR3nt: TGTGCCAGTCGTCAGACTAAGGCAGGCGAGGGGTACGAGCAGTACTTC
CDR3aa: CASRQTKAGEGYEQYF

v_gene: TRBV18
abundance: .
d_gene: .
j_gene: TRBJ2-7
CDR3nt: TGTGCCAGCTCACCACAGGTCTCCTACGAGCAGTACTTC
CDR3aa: CASSPQVSYEQYF

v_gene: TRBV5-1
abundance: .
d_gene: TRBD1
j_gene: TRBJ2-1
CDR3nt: TGCGCCAGCAGCCAAGGACAGGTTTACAATGAGCAGTTCTTC
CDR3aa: CASSQGQVYNEQFF

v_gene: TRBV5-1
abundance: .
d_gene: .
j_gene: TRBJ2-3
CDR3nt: TGCGCCAGCAGGAGGGGCCTGCCAGATACGCAGTATTTT
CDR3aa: CASRRGLPDTQYF

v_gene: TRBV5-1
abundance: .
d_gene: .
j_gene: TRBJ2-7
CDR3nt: TGCGCCAGCAGCGGACGGGGTCAGCCGACTAACGAGCAGTACTTC
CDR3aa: CASSGRGQPTNEQYF

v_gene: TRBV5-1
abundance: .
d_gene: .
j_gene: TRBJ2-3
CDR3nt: TGCGCCAGCAGCCCGGGGCCCTTGGGAAGGGGGAGCACAGATACGCAGTATTTT
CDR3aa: CASSPGPLGRGSTDTQYF

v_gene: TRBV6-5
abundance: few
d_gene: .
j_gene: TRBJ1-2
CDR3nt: TGTGCCAGCAGTTACCGGGGCAAAGGTAACTATGGCTACACCTTC
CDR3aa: CASSYRGKGNYGYTF

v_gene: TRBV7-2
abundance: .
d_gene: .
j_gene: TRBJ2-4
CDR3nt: TGTGCCAGCAGCAGCAGGGTATCCAAAAACATTCAGTACTTC
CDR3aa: CASSSRVSKNIQYF

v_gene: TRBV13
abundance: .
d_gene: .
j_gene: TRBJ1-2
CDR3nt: TGTGCCAGCAGCAGAATCCTTGGGGGTGGCTACACCTTC
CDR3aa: CASSRILGGGYTF

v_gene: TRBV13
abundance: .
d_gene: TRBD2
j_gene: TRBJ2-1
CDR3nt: TGTGCCAGCAGCTTACGGACTAGCGGGAGACTCAGCAATGAGCAGTTCTTC
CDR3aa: CASSLRTSGRLSNEQFF

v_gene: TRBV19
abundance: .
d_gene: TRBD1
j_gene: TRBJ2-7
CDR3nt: TGTGCCAGTAGCCCCCGACAGGGGGCAGGGATTATGGAGCAGTACTTC
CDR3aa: CASSPRQGAGIMEQYF

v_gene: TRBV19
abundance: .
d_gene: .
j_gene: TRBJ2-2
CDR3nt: TGTGCCAGTAGTATTGGACGCGGGAAGGGGACAACCACCGGGGAGCTGTTTTTT
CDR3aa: CASSIGRGKGTTTGELFF

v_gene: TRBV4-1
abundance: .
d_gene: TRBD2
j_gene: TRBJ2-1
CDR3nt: TGCGCCAGCAGCCAACTTGCGGGGACTAGCGGATATAATGAGCAGTTCTTC
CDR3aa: CASSQLAGTSGYNEQFF

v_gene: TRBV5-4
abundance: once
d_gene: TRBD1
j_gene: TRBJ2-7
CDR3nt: TGTGCCAGCAGTTTACGGGACAGGGGCTCCTACGAGCAGTACTTC
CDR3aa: CASSLRDRGSYEQYF

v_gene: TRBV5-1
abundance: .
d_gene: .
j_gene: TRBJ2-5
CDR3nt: TGCGCCAGTTTTAGGCCCGGCTTCCAAGAGACCCAGTACTTC
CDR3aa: CASFRPGFQETQYF

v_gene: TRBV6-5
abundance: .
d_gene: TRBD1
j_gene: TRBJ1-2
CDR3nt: TGTGCCAGCAGTGAGGGACAGCGATATGGCTACACCTTC
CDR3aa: CASSEGQRYGYTF

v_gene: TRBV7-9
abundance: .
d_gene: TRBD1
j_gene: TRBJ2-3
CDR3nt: TGTGCCAGCAGCCCTGGACAGGGGGCGTTGGCAGATACGCAGTATTTT
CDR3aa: CASSPGQGALADTQYF

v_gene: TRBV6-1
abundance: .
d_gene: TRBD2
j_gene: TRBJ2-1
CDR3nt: TGTGCCAGCAGTGAGACTAGCGGGAGGATTCTCAATGAGCAGTTCTTC
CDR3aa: CASSETSGRILNEQFF